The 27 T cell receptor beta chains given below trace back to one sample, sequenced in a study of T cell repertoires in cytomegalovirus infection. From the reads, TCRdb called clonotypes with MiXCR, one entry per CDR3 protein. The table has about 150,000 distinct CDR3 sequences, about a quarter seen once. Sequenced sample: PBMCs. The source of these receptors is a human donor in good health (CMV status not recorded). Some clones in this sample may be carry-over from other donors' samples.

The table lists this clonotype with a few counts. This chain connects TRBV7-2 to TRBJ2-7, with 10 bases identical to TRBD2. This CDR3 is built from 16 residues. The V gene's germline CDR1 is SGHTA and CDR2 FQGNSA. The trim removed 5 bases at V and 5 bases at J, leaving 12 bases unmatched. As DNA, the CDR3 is TGTGCCAGCAGCCCCCGGAGCGGGGGGGGGGCACACGAGCAGTACTTC. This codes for CASSPRSGGGAHEQYF. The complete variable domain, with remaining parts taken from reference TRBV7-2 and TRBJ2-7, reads GAGVSQSPSNKVTEKGKDVELRCDPISGHTALYWYRQSLGQGLEFLIYFQGNSAPDKSGLPSDRFSAERTGGSVSTLTIQRTQQEDSAVYLCASSPRSGGGAHEQYFGPGTRLTVT.

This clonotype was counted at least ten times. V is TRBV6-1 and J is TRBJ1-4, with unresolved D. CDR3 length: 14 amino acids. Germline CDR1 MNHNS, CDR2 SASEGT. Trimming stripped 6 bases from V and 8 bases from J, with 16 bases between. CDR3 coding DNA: TGTGCCAGCAGGACCTTTGGGAGTGGGGAAAAACTGTTTTTT. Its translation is CASRTFGSGEKLFF.

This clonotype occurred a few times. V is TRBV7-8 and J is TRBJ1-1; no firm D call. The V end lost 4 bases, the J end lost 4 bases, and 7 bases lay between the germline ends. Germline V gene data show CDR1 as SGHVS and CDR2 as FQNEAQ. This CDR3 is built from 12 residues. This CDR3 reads CASSSDGTEAFF. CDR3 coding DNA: TGTGCCAGCAGCTCCGACGGCACTGAAGCTTTCTTT.

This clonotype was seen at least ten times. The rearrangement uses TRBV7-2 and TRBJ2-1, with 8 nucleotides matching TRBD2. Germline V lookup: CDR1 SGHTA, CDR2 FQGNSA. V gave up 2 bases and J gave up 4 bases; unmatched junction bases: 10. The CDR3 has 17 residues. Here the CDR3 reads CASSLRGVGLVYNEQFF. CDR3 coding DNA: TGTGCCAGCAGCTTAAGAGGGGTGGGACTAGTATACAATGAGCAGTTCTTC. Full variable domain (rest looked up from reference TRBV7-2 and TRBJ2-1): GAGVSQSPSNKVTEKGKDVELRCDPISGHTALYWYRQSLGQGLEFLIYFQGNSAPDKSGLPSDRFSAERTGGSVSTLTIQRTQQEDSAVYLCASSLRGVGLVYNEQFFGPGTRLTVL.

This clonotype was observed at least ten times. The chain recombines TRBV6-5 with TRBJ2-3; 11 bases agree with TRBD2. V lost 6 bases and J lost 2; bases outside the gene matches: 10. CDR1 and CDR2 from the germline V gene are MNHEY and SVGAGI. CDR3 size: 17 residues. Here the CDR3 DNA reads TGTGCCAGCAGGAGGACTAGCGGGCTTTCCTTCACAGATACGCAGTATTTT. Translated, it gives CASRRTSGLSFTDTQYF.

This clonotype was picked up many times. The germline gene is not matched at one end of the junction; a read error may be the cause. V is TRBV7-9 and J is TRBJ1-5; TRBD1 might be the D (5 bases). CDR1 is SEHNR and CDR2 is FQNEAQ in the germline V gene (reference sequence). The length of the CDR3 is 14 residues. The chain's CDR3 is CASSLGGGNQPQHF. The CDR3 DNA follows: TGTGCCAGCAGTTTAGGAGGGGGCAATCAGCCCCAGCATTTT.

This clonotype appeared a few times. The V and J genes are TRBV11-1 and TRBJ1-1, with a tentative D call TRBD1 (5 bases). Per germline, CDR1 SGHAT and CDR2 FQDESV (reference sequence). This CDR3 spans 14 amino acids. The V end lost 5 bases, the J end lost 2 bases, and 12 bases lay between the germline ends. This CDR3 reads CASSKGPRNTEAFF. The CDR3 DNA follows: TGTGCCAGCAGCAAGGGACCGAGAAACACTGAAGCTTTCTTT. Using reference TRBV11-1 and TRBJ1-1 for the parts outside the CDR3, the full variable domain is EAEVAQSPRYKITEKSQAVAFWCDPISGHATLYWYRQILGQGPELLVQFQDESVVDDSQLPKDRFSAERLKGVDSTLKIQPAELGDSAMYLCASSKGPRNTEAFFGQGTRLTVV.

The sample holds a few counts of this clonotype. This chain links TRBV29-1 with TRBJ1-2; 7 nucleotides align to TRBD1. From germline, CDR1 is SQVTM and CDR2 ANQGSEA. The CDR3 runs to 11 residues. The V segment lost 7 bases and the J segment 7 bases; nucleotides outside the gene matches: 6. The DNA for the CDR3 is TGCAGCGCCGGACAGGATCGTGGCTACACCTTC. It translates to CSAGQDRGYTF. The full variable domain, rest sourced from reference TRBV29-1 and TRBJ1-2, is SAVISQKPSRDICQRGTSLTIQCQVDSQVTMMFWYRQQPGQSLTLIATANQGSEATYESGFVIDKFPISRPNLTFSTLTVSNMSPEDSSIYLCSAGQDRGYTFGSGTRLTVV.

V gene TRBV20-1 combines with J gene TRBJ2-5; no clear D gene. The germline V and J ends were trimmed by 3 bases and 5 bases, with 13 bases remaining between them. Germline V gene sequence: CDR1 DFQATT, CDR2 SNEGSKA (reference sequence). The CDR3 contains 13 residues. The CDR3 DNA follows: TGCAGTGCTAGCTATCCTCAAGGGGAGACCCAGTACTTC. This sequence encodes CSASYPQGETQYF.

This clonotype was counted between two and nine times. CDR3: CAWGGHPHEQYF. CDR3 in DNA: TGTGCCTGGGGAGGACACCCCCACGAGCAGTACTTC. The genes are TRBV30 and TRBJ2-7; possibly TRBD1 or TRBD2 for D (5 bases each). The CDR3 has 12 amino acids. CDR1 GTSNPN and CDR2 SVGIG come from the germline V gene (reference sequence). V dropped 5 bases and J dropped 5 bases, with 13 bases sitting between them.

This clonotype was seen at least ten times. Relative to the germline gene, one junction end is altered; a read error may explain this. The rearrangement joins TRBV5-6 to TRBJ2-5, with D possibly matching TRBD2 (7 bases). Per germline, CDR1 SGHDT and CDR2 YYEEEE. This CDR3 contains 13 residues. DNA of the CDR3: TGCGCCAGCAGCTTCGGGGGGCAGGAGACCCAGTACTTC. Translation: CASSFGGQETQYF.

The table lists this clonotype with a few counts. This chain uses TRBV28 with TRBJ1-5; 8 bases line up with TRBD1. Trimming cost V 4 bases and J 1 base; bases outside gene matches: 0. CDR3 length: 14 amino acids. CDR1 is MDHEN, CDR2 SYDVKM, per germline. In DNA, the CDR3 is TGTGCCAGCAGTTGGACAGGGAGCAATCAGCCCCAGCATTTT. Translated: CASSWTGSNQPQHF.

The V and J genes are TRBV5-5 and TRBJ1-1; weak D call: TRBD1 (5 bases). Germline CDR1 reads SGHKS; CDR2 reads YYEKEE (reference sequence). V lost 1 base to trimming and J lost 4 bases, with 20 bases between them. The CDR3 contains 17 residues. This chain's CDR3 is CASSLFAGTSSATEAFF. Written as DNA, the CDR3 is TGTGCCAGCAGCTTGTTCGCCGGGACCTCCAGCGCCACTGAAGCTTTCTTT.

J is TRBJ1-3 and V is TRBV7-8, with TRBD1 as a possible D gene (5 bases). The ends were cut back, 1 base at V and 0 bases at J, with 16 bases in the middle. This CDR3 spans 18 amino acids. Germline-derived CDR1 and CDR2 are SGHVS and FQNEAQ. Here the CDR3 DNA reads TGTGCCAGCAGCTTAGTACCCGGCGGGGGGAGCTCTGGAAACACCATATATTTT. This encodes CASSLVPGGGSSGNTIYF.

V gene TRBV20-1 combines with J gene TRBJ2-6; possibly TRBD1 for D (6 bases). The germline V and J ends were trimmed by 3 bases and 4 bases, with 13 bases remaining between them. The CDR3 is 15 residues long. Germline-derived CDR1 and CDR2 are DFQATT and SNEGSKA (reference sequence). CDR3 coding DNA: TGCAGTGCTAGCCCACAGGGCCCCGGGGCCAACGTCCTGACTTTC. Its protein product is CSASPQGPGANVLTF.

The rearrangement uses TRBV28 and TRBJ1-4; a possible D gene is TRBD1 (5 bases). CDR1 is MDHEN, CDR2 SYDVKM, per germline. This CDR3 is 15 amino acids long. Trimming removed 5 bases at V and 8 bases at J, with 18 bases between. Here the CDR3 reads CASSGGGGMEEKLFF. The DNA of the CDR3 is TGTGCCAGCAGTGGGGGGGGGGGAATGGAGGAAAAACTGTTTTTT.

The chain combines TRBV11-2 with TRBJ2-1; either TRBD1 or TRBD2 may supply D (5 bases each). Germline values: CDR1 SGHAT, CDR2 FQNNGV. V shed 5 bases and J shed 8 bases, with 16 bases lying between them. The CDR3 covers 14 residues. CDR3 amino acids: CASSRKWGSDEQFF. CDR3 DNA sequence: TGTGCCAGCAGCCGCAAGTGGGGGAGCGATGAGCAGTTCTTC.

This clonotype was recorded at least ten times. The DNA for the CDR3 is TGTGCCAGCAGCTTAGAGCTGATTATAGATCAGCCCCAGCATTTT. Translation gives CASSLELIIDQPQHF. The gene calls are TRBV7-8 and TRBJ1-5; D remains unclear. The CDR3 loop spans 15 amino acids. Germline CDR1 is SGHVS and CDR2 is FQNEAQ. V gave up 1 base and J gave up 5 bases, with 12 bases separating them.

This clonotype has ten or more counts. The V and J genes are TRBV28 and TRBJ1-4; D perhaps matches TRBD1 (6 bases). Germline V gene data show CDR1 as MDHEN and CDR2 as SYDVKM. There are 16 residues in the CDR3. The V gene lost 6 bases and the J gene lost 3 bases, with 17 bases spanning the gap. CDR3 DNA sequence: TGTGCCAGCAGCCTCCTTGGTGGGGGCGCTAATGAAAAACTGTTTTTT. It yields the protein CASSLLGGGANEKLFF.

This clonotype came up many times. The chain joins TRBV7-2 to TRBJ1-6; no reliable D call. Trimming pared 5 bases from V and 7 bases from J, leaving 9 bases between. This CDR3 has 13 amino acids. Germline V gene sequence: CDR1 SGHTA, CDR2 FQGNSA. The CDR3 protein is CASSEVANSPLHF. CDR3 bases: TGTGCCAGCAGCGAGGTCGCCAATTCACCCCTCCACTTT.

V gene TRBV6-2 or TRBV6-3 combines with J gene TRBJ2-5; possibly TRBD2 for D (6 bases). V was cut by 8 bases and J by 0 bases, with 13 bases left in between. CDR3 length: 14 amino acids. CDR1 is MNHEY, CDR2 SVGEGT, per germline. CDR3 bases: TGTGCCAGCCTGAGCGGGCGCTACCAAGAGACCCAGTACTTC. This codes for CASLSGRYQETQYF.

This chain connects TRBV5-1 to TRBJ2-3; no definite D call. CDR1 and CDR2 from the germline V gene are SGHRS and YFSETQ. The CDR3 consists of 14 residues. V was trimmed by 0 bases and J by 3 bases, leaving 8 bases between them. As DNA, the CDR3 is TGCGCCAGCAGCTTGGACAGAGATACAGATACGCAGTATTTT. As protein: CASSLDRDTDTQYF. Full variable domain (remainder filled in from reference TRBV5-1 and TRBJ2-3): KAGVTQTPRYLIKTRGQQVTLSCSPISGHRSVSWYQQTPGQGLQFLFEYFSETQRNKGNFPGRFSGRQFSNSRSEMNVSTLELGDSALYLCASSLDRDTDTQYFGPGTRLTVL.

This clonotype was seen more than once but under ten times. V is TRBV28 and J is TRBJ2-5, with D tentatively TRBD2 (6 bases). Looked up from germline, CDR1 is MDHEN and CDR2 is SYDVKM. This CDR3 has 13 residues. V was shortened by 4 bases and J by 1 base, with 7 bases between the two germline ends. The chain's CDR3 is CASSSGVQETQYF. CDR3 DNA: TGTGCCAGCAGTTCGGGAGTCCAAGAGACCCAGTACTTC.

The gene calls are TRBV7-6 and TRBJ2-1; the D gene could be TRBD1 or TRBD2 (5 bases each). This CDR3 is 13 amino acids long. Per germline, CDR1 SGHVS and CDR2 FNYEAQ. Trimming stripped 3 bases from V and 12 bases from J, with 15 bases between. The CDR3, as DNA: TGTGCCAGCAGCTTCTCCCGGGATGGGGGGCAGTTCTTC. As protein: CASSFSRDGGQFF.

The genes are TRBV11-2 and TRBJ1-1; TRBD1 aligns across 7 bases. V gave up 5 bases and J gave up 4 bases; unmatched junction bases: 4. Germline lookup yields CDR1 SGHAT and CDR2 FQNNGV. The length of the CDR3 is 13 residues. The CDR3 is CASSQGQTTEAFF. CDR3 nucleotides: TGTGCCAGCAGCCAGGGACAGACCACTGAAGCTTTCTTT.

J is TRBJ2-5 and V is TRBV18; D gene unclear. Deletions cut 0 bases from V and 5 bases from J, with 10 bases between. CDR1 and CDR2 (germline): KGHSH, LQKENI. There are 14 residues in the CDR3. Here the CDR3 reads CASSPPVGRETQYF. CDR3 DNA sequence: TGTGCCAGCTCACCACCGGTGGGTCGGGAGACCCAGTACTTC.

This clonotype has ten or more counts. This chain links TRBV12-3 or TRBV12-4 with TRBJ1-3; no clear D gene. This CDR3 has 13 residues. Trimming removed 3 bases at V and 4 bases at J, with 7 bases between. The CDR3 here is CASSFAQGNTIYF. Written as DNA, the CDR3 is TGTGCCAGCAGTTTTGCCCAAGGAAACACCATATATTTT.